The T cell receptor (beta chain) described here comes from a study of cytomegalovirus exposure and HLA in healthy donors. General observations from the study: Later analysis showed most CMV-associated TCR beta chains appearing HLA-restricted. The listing of 150 to 200 TCR beta chains classed them as cytomegalovirus-associated.

As concerns this clone: The antigen is not known.

PCR employed 60 Vbeta and 13 Jbeta primers. Assay: immunoSEQ multiplex PCR; the TCRdb copy retains only in-frame clones and omits some. Found here are 100,000 to 150,000 clones, 77% of them singletons; the top ten hold more than 4%. Though nominally healthy at sampling, donors likely had unrecorded immune exposures. The clonotype originates from a male donor in good health and CMV-seropositive. The sample comprised PBMCs.

CDR3: CASSSPLGAGVNNEQFF. Written as DNA, the CDR3 is TGTGCCAGCAGTTCACCTCTAGGAGCGGGAGTGAACAATGAGCAGTTCTTC. The genes are TRBV27 and TRBJ2-1, with 8 nucleotides matching TRBD2. The CDR3 extends over 17 amino acids. J lost 5 bases, V lost 4 bases, and 13 bases had no gene match. Germline CDR1 MNHEY, CDR2 SMNVEV (reference sequence).